This TCR beta chain was profiled in a study of Ad26.COV2.S vaccination and SARS-CoV-2 variants. Study-wide results and limits: Breadth and depth estimates from TCRs may understate total T cell responses. Participants in the vaccine arm had higher spike-specific TCR breadth; placebo recipients had lower.

Treatment: around 19 received Ad26.COV2.S at low or high dose, single or two shots; about 5 received placebo; per-sample allocation not given. Sampling was performed 63 days after the first vaccine or placebo injection. TCRdb keeps only in-frame clones here, not all; method: immunoSEQ multiplex PCR. The sample lists some 330,000 clones, about nine tenths occurring once. Comment on this clone: Its antigen remains unknown.

This specimen was peripheral blood, taken in a trial of Ad26.COV2.S vaccine versus placebo. The sequence derives from a person aged 18 to 65 who received the Ad26.COV2.S COVID-19 vaccine or a placebo.

The CDR3 bases are TGTGCCTGGAGTGTACATAGCGGGGTGAACACCGGGGAGCTGTTTTTT. Amino acid sequence: CAWSVHSGVNTGELFF. The chain recombines TRBV30 with TRBJ2-2; 8 nucleotides align to TRBD2. With V trimmed by 0 bases and J by 1 base, 4 bases remained unmatched. The V gene's germline CDR1 is GTSNPN and CDR2 SVGIG (reference sequence). The CDR3 runs to 16 residues.